This TCR beta chain was documented in a study of tumor-infiltrating lymphocytes in oesophageal squamous cell carcinoma. This CDR3 region has 15 residues. Per germline, CDR1 SGHTA and CDR2 FQGTGA. Each CDR3 protein is one row after TCRdb ran MiXCR on the PCR reads. The table records roughly 17,000 distinct CDR3 sequences, 47% of them present only once. This clonotype was obtained from a female donor with esophageal squamous cell carcinoma. The chain employs TRBV7-3 and TRBJ2-1; the D gene could be TRBD1 or TRBD2 (6 bases each). The J call may be mistaken, given a closer DNA end match to TRBJ2-7. The sample was normal esophageal tissue next to the tumor. The CDR3 coding sequence is TGTGCCAGCAGCGCGGGACATTGGAGCTCCTACGAGCAGTACTTC. Translation gives CASSAGHWSSYEQYF.